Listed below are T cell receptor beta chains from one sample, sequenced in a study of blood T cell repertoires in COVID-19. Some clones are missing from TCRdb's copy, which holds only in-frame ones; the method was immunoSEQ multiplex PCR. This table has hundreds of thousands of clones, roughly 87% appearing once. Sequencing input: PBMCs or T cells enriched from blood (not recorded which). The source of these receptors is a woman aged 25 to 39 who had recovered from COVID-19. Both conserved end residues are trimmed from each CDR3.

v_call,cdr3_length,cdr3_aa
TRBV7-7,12,ASSLAGGDNEQF
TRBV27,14,ASSADRGGGNYGYT
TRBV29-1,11,SVLSQGALGYT
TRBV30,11,AWRLQTGNGYT
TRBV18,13,ASSPRQGGPYGYT
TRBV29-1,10,SVEVGRYGYT
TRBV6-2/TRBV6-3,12,ASSYIQGSDTQY
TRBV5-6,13,ASSPGLRSSYEQY
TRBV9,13,ASSGGGLNNSPLH
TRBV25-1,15,ASSGTTPGQGPYGYT
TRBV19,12,ASSRRGDSYEQY
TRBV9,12,ASSVEGGSYEQY
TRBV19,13,ASTVRGESTDTQY
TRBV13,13,ASSQGSGFIGGYT
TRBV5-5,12,ASSFPGSGNTIY
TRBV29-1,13,SVGISGGAVETQY
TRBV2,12,ASSEGQGKDEQY
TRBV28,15,ASSWRRGILAKNIQY
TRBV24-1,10,ATSGSSYGYT
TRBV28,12,ASSWARMNTEAF
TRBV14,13,ASSQDLAGLETQY
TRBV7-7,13,ASSLGQQGPDTQY
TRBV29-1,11,SVEASGMYEQF
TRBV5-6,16,ASSRRIIAGGTTDTQY
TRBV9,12,ASSVVGNYNEQF
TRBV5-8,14,ASSDYRGLGGYGYT
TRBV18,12,ASSRTQDTGELF
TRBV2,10,ASSESSIEAF
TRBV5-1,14,ASSSDSGAFYNEQF
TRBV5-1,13,ASSWDLGQGGTLH